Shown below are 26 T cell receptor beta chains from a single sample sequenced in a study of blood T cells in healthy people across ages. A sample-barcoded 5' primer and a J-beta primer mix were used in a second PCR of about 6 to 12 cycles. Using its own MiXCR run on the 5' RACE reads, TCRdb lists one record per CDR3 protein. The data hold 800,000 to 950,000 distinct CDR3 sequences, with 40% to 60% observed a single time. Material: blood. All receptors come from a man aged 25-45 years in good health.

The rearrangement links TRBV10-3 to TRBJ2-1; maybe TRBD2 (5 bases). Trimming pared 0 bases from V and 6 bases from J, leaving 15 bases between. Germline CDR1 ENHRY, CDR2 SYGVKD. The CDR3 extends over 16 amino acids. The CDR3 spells CAISESGRGLSNEQFF. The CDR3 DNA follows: TGTGCCATCAGTGAGTCAGGGCGCGGGCTATCCAATGAGCAGTTCTTC.

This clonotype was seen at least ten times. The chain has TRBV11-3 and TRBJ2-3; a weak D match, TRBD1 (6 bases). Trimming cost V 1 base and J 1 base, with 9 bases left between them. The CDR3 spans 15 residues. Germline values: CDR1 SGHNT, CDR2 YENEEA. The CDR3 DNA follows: TGTGCCAGCAGCTTAGGGAACAGGGGCACAGATACGCAGTATTTT. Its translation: CASSLGNRGTDTQYF.

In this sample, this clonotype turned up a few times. CDR3 amino acids: CSAREDGDQPQHF. In DNA form, the CDR3 reads TGCAGTGCTCGCGAGGACGGGGATCAGCCCCAGCATTTT. The chain joins TRBV20-1 to TRBJ1-5, with D unresolved. Germline loops: CDR1 DFQATT, CDR2 SNEGSKA (reference sequence). This CDR3 has 13 amino acids. Trimming removed 5 bases from V and 5 bases from J, with 13 bases in between.

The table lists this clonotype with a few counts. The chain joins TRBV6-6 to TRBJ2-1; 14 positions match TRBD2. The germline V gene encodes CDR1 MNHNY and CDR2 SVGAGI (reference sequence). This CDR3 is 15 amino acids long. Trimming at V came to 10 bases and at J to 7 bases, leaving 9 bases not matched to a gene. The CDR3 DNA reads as TGTGCCATAGGGACTAGCGGGGGACATAGAAATGAGCAGTTCTTC. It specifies CAIGTSGGHRNEQFF.

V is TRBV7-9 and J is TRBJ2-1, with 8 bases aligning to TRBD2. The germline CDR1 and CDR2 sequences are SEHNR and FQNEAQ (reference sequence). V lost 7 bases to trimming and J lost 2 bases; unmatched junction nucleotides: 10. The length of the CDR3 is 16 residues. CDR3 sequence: CASTFSSGLTYNEQFF. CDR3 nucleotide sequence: TGTGCCAGCACCTTTTCTAGCGGGCTTACCTACAATGAGCAGTTCTTC. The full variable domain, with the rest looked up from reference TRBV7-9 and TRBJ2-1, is DTGVSQNPRHKITKRGQNVTFRCDPISEHNRLYWYRQTLGQGPEFLTYFQNEAQLEKSRLLSDRFSAERPKGSFSTLEIQRTEQGDSAMYLCASTFSSGLTYNEQFFGPGTRLTVL.

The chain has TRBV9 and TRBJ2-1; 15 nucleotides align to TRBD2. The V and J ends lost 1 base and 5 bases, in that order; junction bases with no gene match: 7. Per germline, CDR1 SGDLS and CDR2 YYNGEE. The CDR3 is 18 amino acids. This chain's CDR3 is CASSVRTSGGAQDNEQFF. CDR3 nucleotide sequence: TGTGCCAGCAGCGTAAGGACTAGCGGGGGGGCTCAGGACAATGAGCAGTTCTTC.

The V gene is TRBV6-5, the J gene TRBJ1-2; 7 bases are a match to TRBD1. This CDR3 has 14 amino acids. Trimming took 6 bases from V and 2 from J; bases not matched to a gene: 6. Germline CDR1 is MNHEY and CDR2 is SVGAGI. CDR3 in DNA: TGTGCCAGCAGCCGGGACAGTGCGAACTATGGCTACACCTTC. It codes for CASSRDSANYGYTF.

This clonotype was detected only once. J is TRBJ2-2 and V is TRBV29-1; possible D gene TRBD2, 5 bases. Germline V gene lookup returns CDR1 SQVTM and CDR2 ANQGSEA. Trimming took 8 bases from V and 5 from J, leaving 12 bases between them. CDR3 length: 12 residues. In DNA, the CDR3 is TGCAGCCTTGGCGGAGGTACCGGGGAGCTGTTTTTT. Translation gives CSLGGGTGELFF.

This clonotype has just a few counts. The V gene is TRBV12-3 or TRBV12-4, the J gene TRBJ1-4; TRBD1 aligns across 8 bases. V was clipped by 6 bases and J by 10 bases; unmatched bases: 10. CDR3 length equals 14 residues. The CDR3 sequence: CASSLGQEDGKLFF. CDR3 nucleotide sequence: TGTGCCAGCAGCCTGGGACAGGAGGACGGAAAACTGTTTTTT.

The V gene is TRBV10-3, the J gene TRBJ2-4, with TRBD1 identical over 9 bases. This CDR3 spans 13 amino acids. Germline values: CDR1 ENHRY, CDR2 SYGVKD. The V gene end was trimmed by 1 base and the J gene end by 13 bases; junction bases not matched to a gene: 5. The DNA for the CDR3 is TGTGCCATCAGTGAGTTGGGACAGGGAGAGCAGTACTTC. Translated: CAISELGQGEQYF.

The CDR3: CASRSQGVVSNQPQHF. CDR3 nucleotide sequence: TGTGCCAGCAGGTCACAGGGGGTAGTAAGCAATCAGCCCCAGCATTTT. The chain uses TRBV6-2 or TRBV6-3 and TRBJ1-5; 8 bases agree with TRBD1. V shed 6 bases, J shed 1 base, and the junction held 8 bases outside the gene matches. The germline gives CDR1 MNHEY, CDR2 SVGEGT. This CDR3 is built from 16 residues.

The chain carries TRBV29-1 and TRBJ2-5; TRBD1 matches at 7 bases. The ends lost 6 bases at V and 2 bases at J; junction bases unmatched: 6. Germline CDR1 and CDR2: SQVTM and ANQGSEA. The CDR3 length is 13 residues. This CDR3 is CSVKGQYQETQYF. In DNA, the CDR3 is TGCAGCGTGAAGGGACAGTATCAAGAGACCCAGTACTTC.

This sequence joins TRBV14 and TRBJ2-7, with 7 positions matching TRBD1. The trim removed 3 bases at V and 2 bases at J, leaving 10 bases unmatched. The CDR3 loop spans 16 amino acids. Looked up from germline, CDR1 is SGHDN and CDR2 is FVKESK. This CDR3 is CASSHWDSVIPYEQYF. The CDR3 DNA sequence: TGTGCCAGCAGCCACTGGGACAGCGTAATCCCCTACGAGCAGTACTTC.

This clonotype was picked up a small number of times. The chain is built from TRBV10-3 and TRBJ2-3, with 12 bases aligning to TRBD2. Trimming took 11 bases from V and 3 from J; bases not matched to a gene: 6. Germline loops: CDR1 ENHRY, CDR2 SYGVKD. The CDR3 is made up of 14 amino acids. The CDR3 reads CAAASGGDTDTQYF. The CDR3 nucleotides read TGTGCCGCCGCTAGCGGGGGGGATACAGATACGCAGTATTTT.

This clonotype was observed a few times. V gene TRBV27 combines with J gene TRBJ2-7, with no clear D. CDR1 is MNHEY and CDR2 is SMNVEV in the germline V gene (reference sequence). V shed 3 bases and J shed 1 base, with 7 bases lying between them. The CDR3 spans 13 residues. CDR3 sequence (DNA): TGTGCCAGCAGTTTCAGGCAGTCCTACGAGCAGTACTTC. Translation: CASSFRQSYEQYF.

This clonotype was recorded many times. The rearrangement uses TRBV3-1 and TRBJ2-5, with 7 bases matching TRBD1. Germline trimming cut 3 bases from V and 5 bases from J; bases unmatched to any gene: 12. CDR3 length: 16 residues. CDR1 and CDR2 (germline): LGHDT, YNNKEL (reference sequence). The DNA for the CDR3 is TGTGCCAGCAGCCAGACAGGGACAGCCCAGGGGGAGACCCAGTACTTC. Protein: CASSQTGTAQGETQYF.

Written as DNA, the CDR3 is TGCAGCGCTCTCCCCCGGGGCCACAATGAGCAGTTCTTC. Translation: CSALPRGHNEQFF. This sequence joins TRBV29-1 and TRBJ2-1; tentatively, D is TRBD1 or TRBD2 (5 bases each). The germline gives CDR1 SQVTM, CDR2 ANQGSEA. The CDR3 totals 13 residues. V was cut by 7 bases and J by 5 bases, with 15 bases left in between.

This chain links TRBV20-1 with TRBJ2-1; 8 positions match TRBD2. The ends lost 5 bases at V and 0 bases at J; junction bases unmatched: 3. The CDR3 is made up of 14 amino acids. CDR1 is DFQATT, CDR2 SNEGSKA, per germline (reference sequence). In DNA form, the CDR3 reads TGCAGTGCTGAGCGGGGGAGCTCCTACAATGAGCAGTTCTTC. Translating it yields CSAERGSSYNEQFF.

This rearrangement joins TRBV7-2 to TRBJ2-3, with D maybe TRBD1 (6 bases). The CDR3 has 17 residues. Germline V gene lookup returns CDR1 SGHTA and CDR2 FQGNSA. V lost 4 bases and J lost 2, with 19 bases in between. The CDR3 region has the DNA TGTGCCAGCAGCTCCCGGACAGCACCAAGACCCACAGATACGCAGTATTTT. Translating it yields CASSSRTAPRPTDTQYF.

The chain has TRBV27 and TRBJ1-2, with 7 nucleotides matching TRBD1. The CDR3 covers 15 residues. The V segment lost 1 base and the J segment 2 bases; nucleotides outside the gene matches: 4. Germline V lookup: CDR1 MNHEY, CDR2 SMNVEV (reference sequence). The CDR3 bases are TGTGCCAGCAGTTTATTCGGACAGGCAAACTATGGCTACACCTTC. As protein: CASSLFGQANYGYTF.

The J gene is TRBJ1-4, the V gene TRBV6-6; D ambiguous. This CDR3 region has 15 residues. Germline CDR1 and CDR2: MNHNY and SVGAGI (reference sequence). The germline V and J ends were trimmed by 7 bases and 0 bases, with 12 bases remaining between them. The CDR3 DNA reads TGTGCCAGCACCAATTATGGGGCAACTAATGAAAAACTGTTTTTT. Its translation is CASTNYGATNEKLFF.

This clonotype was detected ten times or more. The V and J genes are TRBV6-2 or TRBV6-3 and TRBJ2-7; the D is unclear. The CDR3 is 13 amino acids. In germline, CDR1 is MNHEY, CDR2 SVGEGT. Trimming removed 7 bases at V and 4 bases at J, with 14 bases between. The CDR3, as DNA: TGTGCCAGCAACGGGCAAAACGATTACGAGCAGTACTTC. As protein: CASNGQNDYEQYF.

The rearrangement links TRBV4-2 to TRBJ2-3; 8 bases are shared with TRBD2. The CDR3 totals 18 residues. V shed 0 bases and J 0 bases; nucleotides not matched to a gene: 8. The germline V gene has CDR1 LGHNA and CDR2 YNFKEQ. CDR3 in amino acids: CASSQDMVAGLSTDTQYF. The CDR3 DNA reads TGTGCCAGCAGCCAAGATATGGTAGCGGGGCTTAGCACAGATACGCAGTATTTT.

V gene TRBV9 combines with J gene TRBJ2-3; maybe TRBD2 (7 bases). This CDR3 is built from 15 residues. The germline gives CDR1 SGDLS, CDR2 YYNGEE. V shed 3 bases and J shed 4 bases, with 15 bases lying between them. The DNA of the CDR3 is TGTGCCAGCAGCGCGGCGGCGGGGGCCCCAGATACGCAGTATTTT. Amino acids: CASSAAAGAPDTQYF.

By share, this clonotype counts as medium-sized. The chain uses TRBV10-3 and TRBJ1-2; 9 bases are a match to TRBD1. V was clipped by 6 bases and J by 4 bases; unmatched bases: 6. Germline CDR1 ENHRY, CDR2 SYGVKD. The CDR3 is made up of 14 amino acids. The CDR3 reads CAISLGQGTYGYTF. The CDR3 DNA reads TGTGCCATCAGCCTCGGACAGGGGACCTATGGCTACACCTTC.

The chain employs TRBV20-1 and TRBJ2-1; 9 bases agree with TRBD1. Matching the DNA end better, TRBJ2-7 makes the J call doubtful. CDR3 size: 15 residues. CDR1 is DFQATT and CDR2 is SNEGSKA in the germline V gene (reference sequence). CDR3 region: CSAQSDRGSYNEQYF. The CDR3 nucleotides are TGCAGTGCTCAGTCGGACAGGGGCTCCTACAATGAGCAGTACTTC.